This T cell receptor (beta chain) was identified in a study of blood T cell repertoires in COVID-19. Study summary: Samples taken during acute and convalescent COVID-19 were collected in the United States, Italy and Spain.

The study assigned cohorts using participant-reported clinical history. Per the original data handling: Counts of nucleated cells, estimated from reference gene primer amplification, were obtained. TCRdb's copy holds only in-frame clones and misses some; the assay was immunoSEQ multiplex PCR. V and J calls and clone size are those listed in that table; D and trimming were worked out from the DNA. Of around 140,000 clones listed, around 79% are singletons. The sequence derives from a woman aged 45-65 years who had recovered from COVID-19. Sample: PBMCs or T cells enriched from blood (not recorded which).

This CDR3 is CASSFGGGQGASETQYF. As DNA, the CDR3 is TGTGCCAGCAGCTTCGGTGGGGGACAGGGGGCGTCAGAGACCCAGTACTTC. The chain joins TRBV7-6 to TRBJ2-5, with 12 bases matching TRBD1. Germline loops: CDR1 SGHVS, CDR2 FNYEAQ. The V segment lost 3 bases and the J segment 4 bases; nucleotides outside the gene matches: 9. This CDR3 has 17 amino acids.